The TCR beta chain under discussion was sequenced for a study of CD8 T cells in ankylosing spondylitis. TCRdb reprocessed the 5' RACE reads via MiXCR and lists one record per CDR3 protein. Of under 170,000 distinct CDR3 sequences listed, 40% to 50% are singletons. This clonotype was detected only once. This clonotype originated in a male donor with ankylosing spondylitis. Sequenced input: synovial fluid, either unsorted or a sorted T cell fraction (not recorded which).

CDR3 sequence (DNA): TGTGCCAGCTCACCACCGACGGACAGCACCTATGGCTACACCTTC. Its translation: CASSPPTDSTYGYTF. The chain employs TRBV18 and TRBJ1-2; possibly TRBD1 for D (6 bases). There are 15 residues in the CDR3. Looked up from germline, CDR1 is KGHSH and CDR2 is LQKENI. V lost 0 bases and J lost 4, with 12 bases in between.